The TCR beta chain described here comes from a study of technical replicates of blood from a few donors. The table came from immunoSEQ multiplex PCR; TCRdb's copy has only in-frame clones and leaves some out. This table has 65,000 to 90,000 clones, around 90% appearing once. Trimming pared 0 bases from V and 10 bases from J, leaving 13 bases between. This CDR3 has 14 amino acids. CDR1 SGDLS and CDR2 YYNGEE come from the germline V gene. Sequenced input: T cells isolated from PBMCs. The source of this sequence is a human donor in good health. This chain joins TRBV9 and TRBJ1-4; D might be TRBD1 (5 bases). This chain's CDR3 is CASSVDPTGGKLFF. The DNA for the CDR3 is TGTGCCAGCAGCGTAGATCCTACAGGCGGAAAACTGTTTTTT.